A single sample gave rise to the 10 T cell receptor beta chains below, sequenced in a study of blood T cell repertoires in COVID-19. Clones were read by immunoSEQ multiplex PCR, and TCRdb kept only the in-frame ones, dropping some. Among 200,000 to 300,000 clones listed, approximately 89% were seen once. The sequenced sample was PBMCs or T cells enriched from blood (not recorded which). Receptors originate from a young woman who had recovered from COVID-19.

The chain couples TRBV7-2 to TRBJ2-4, with D perhaps TRBD1 (5 bases). V lost 1 base to trimming and J lost 4 bases, with 8 bases between them. The CDR3 is made up of 14 amino acids. Germline V CDR1 and CDR2: SGHTA, FQGNSA. The CDR3 DNA reads TGTGCCAGCAGCTTAGGGGCAGGGAAAAACATTCAGTACTTC. The encoded protein is CASSLGAGKNIQYF.

V and J are TRBV9 and TRBJ2-5, with TRBD2 as a possible D gene (5 bases). The CDR3 has 16 residues. Germline CDR1 and CDR2: SGDLS and YYNGEE. V was trimmed by 4 bases and J by 7 bases, leaving 23 bases between them. The CDR3 sequence is CASSNGLSGVVGTQYF. For the CDR3, the DNA is TGTGCCAGCAGCAATGGACTTTCCGGGGTCGTGGGGACCCAGTACTTC. Using reference TRBV9 and TRBJ2-5 for the parts outside the CDR3, the full variable domain is DSGVTQTPKHLITATGQRVTLRCSPRSGDLSVYWYQQSLDQGLQFLIQYYNGEERAKGNILERFSAQQFPDLHSELNLSSLELGDSALYFCASSNGLSGVVGTQYFGPGTRLLVL.

The chain has TRBV5-5 and TRBJ1-3; the match to TRBD1 covers 9 bases. CDR1 and CDR2 from the germline V gene are SGHKS and YYEKEE (reference sequence). CDR3 size: 16 residues. V was clipped by 0 bases and J by 8 bases; unmatched bases: 9. Here the CDR3 DNA reads TGTGCCAGCAGCTTGGCCTGGGACAGGGTGAGGGACACCATATATTTT. Its translation: CASSLAWDRVRDTIYF. The whole variable domain, remainder taken from reference TRBV5-5 and TRBJ1-3, is DAGVTQSPTHLIKTRGQQVTLRCSPISGHKSVSWYQQVLGQGPQFIFQYYEKEERGRGNFPDRFSARQFPNYSSELNVNALLLGDSALYLCASSLAWDRVRDTIYFGEGSWLTVV.

This chain links TRBV2 with TRBJ2-3, with 12 nucleotides matching TRBD2. The CDR3 totals 18 residues. The V gene end was trimmed by 5 bases and the J gene end by 0 bases; junction bases not matched to a gene: 9. CDR1 and CDR2 from the germline V gene are SNHLY and FYNNEI. The CDR3 DNA sequence: TGTGCCAGCAGTTATCTAGCGGGGGGGGGCAATAGCACAGATACGCAGTATTTT. Its translation is CASSYLAGGGNSTDTQYF.

This clone showed up just once. The chain combines TRBV18 with TRBJ1-6, with unresolved D. Germline CDR1 reads KGHSH; CDR2 reads LQKENI. The CDR3 is 18 amino acids. V lost 2 bases to trimming and J lost 4 bases, with 18 bases between them. CDR3 residues: CASSPSPTRTGYNSPLHF. CDR3 in DNA: TGTGCCAGCTCACCATCTCCGACCCGGACGGGATATAATTCACCCCTCCACTTT.

CDR3 amino acids: CASSLWRDVHYGYTF. Written as DNA, the CDR3 is TGTGCCAGCAGTTTATGGAGGGATGTGCACTATGGCTACACCTTC. V is TRBV28 and J is TRBJ1-2; D remains unclear. V gave up 0 bases and J gave up 3 bases, with 11 bases separating them. Germline CDR1 reads MDHEN; CDR2 reads SYDVKM. The CDR3 spans 15 residues.

This chain uses TRBV6-2 or TRBV6-3 with TRBJ2-7, with TRBD1 matching 7 bases. The CDR3 length is 16 residues. V trimming: 3 bases; J trimming: 3 bases; junction bases outside the gene matches: 11. Per germline, CDR1 MNHEY and CDR2 SVGEGT. CDR3 loop: CASSYPQGSLFYEQYF. CDR3 in DNA: TGTGCCAGCAGTTATCCACAGGGGAGCCTCTTCTACGAGCAGTACTTC.

This chain connects TRBV5-4 to TRBJ2-2, with 8 bases matching TRBD1. In germline, CDR1 is SGHNT, CDR2 YYREEE (reference sequence). The CDR3 is 16 amino acids. Trimming removed 2 bases from V and 6 bases from J; junction bases left unmatched: 9. This chain's CDR3 is CASSFGQGPSSGELFF. DNA of the CDR3: TGTGCCAGCAGCTTTGGACAGGGACCCAGTTCCGGGGAGCTGTTTTTT.

The J gene is TRBJ2-1, the V gene TRBV7-9, with D possibly matching TRBD2 (5 bases). In germline, CDR1 is SEHNR, CDR2 FQNEAQ (reference sequence). CDR3 length equals 13 residues. V was trimmed by 4 bases and J by 9 bases, leaving 13 bases between them. CDR3 amino acids: CASSYLVGSEQFF. The CDR3 nucleotides read TGTGCCAGCAGCTACTTAGTTGGGAGTGAGCAGTTCTTC.

The genes are TRBV30 and TRBJ1-6; a weak D match, TRBD1 (6 bases). Germline CDR1 is GTSNPN and CDR2 is SVGIG (reference sequence). The CDR3 is made up of 12 amino acids. Trimming stripped 2 bases from V and 12 bases from J, with 11 bases between. CDR3 sequence: CAWSPYREPLHF. DNA of the CDR3: TGTGCCTGGAGTCCCTACAGGGAACCCCTCCACTTT.